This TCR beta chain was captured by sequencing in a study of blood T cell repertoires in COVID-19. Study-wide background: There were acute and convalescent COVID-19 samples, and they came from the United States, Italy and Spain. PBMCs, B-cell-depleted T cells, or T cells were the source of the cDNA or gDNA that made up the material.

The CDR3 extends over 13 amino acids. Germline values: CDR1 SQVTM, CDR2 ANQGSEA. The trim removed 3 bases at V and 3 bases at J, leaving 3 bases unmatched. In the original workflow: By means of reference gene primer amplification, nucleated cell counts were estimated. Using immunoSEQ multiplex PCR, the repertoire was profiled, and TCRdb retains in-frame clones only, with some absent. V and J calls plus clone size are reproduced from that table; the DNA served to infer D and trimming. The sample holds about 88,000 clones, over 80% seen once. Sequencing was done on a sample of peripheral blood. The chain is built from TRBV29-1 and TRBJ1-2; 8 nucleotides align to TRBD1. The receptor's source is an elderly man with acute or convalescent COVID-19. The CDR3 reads CSVDGQGDYGYTF. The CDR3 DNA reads TGCAGCGTTGATGGACAGGGTGACTATGGCTACACCTTC.